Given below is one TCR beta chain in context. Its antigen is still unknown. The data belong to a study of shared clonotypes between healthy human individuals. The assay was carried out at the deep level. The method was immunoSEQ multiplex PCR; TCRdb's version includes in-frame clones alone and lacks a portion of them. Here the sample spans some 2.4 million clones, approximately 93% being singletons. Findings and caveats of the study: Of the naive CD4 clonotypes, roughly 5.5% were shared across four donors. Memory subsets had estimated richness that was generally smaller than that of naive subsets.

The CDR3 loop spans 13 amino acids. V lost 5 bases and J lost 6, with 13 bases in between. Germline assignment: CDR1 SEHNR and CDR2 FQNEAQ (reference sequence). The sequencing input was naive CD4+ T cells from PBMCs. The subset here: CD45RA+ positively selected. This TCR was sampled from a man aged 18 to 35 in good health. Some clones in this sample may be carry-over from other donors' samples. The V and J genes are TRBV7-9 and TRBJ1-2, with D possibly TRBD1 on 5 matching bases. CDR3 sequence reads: CASSDRFSDGYTF. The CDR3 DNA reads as TGTGCCAGCAGCGACAGATTTTCAGATGGCTACACCTTC.